Detailed here is one TCR beta chain. CDR3 length: 15 amino acids. Germline V gene lookup returns CDR1 LGHNT and CDR2 FRNRAP. Trimming removed 6 bases from V and 4 bases from J; junction bases left unmatched: 4. This table comes from immunoSEQ multiplex PCR, and its TCRdb copy is limited to in-frame clones, with some not included. The repertoire holds some 57,000 clones, around nine tenths seen once, with over 0.8% in the top ten. The data derive from a study of blood T cell repertoires in COVID-19. This TCR was recovered from a man between 65 and 80 years old with acute or convalescent COVID-19. V is TRBV12-5 and J is TRBJ2-3, with TRBD2 identical over 13 bases. The sample taken for sequencing was peripheral blood. In nucleotides, the CDR3 is TGTGCTAGTGGGACTAGCGGGAGGCTGCCAGATACGCAGTATTTT. Protein sequence: CASGTSGRLPDTQYF.